This T cell receptor (beta chain) was obtained from a study of blood T cell repertoires in COVID-19. For the study at large: Sites across the United States, Italy and Spain contributed samples from acute and convalescent COVID-19.

This clone came up a few times. Profiling relied on immunoSEQ multiplex PCR, and the TCRdb table lists in-frame clones only, not all of them. This sample yields around 91,000 clones, of which 79% are seen a single time; 15% to 20% belongs to the top ten. The V gene end was trimmed by 5 bases and the J gene end by 5 bases; junction bases not matched to a gene: 9. Per germline, CDR1 SGHVS and CDR2 FNYEAQ. CDR3 length equals 16 residues. This receptor was obtained from a woman older than 75 with active or convalescent COVID-19. Sequenced: peripheral blood. The rearrangement links TRBV7-6 to TRBJ2-2, with 9 bases matching TRBD2. CDR3 coding DNA: TGTGCCAGCAGCCTGCTAGCGGGGTATGGGACCGGGGAGCTGTTTTTT. Translation: CASSLLAGYGTGELFF. Full variable domain (outside the CDR3, taken from reference TRBV7-6 and TRBJ2-2): GAGVSQSPRYKVTKRGQDVALRCDPISGHVSLYWYRQALGQGPEFLTYFNYEAQQDKSGLPNDRFSAERPEGSISTLTIQRTEQRDSAMYRCASSLLAGYGTGELFFGEGSRLTVL.